Listed below are T cell receptor beta chains from one sample, sequenced in a study of blood T cell repertoires in COVID-19. Sequencing used immunoSEQ multiplex PCR; TCRdb keeps in-frame clones, though not all of them. The sample shows roughly 250,000 clones, about 87% of them seen only once. Sequencing was done on a sample of peripheral blood. Source of these receptors: a human donor in a cohort sampled during active COVID-19. The CDR3 runs from the conserved cysteine through the conserved F or W. Each record gives: J gene, D gene, V gene, clone size, CDR3 DNA, CDR3 protein. D genes are given only for firm matches. The size field is filled for only some rows; it gives once, few, many or a size class.

J: TRBJ1-6
D: .
V: TRBV28
size: .
DNA: TGTGCCAGCAGTGTAGGACCCGGGCGGGCCCTCCACTTT
CDR3: CASSVGPGRALHF

J: TRBJ2-4
D: .
V: TRBV6-5
size: once
DNA: TGTGCCACCTCCCAAGGAGGACTAGCCAAAAACATTCAGTACTTC
CDR3: CATSQGGLAKNIQYF

J: TRBJ2-1
D: .
V: TRBV7-3
size: .
DNA: TGTGCCAGCAGCTTATATGAGGGCGGAGGGCGGTTCTTC
CDR3: CASSLYEGGGRFF

J: TRBJ1-1
D: .
V: TRBV12-3/TRBV12-4
size: .
DNA: TGTGCCAGCAGTTTAGTAGCGGGCAGGGAAGCTTTCTTT
CDR3: CASSLVAGREAFF

J: TRBJ2-2
D: .
V: TRBV19
size: .
DNA: TGTGCCAGTAGTATTGGAGGATCCACCGGGGAGCTGTTTTTT
CDR3: CASSIGGSTGELFF

J: TRBJ1-2
D: TRBD1
V: TRBV29-1
size: .
DNA: TGCAGCGTCCTCCGGGACAGGGGAGTCCATGGCTACACCTTC
CDR3: CSVLRDRGVHGYTF

J: TRBJ2-3
D: .
V: TRBV9
size: .
DNA: TGTGCCAGCACCCCGGGGGGCTATTCGTTCACAGATACGCAGTATTTT
CDR3: CASTPGGYSFTDTQYF

J: TRBJ1-2
D: TRBD1
V: TRBV18
size: .
DNA: TGTGCCAGCTCACCGGAAACAGGGGACTATGGCTACACCTTC
CDR3: CASSPETGDYGYTF

J: TRBJ1-4
D: TRBD1
V: TRBV6-5
size: .
DNA: TGTGCCAGCAGAAACAGGGGGCAAACTAATGAAAAACTGTTTTTT
CDR3: CASRNRGQTNEKLFF

J: TRBJ2-1
D: TRBD1
V: TRBV7-3
size: many
DNA: TGTGCCAGCAGCTTATTACAGGGGACCCGCGATGAGCAGTTCTTC
CDR3: CASSLLQGTRDEQFF

J: TRBJ1-2
D: .
V: TRBV27
size: .
DNA: TGTGCCAGCAGTTTAAGGACTGGCGACTCCGAACTACATGGCTACACCTTC
CDR3: CASSLRTGDSELHGYTF

J: TRBJ1-1
D: .
V: TRBV7-2
size: .
DNA: TGTGCCAGCAGCTTAGCACAATTCACTGAAGCTTTCTTT
CDR3: CASSLAQFTEAFF

J: TRBJ2-3
D: .
V: TRBV7-3
size: .
DNA: TGTGCCAGCAGCGAGAGGTCCACAGATACGCAGTATTTT
CDR3: CASSERSTDTQYF

J: TRBJ2-7
D: .
V: TRBV29-1
size: .
DNA: TGCAGCGTTGACAGGGGCCACGAGCAGTACTTC
CDR3: CSVDRGHEQYF

J: TRBJ1-1
D: .
V: TRBV29-1
size: .
DNA: TGCAGCGTTGAATGGGAGGGGGGGGCGATGAACACTGAAGCTTTCTTT
CDR3: CSVEWEGGAMNTEAFF

J: TRBJ2-1
D: .
V: TRBV6-5
size: .
DNA: TGTGCCAGCACGGGCAGAGGGAGCTCCTACAATGAGCAGTTCTTC
CDR3: CASTGRGSSYNEQFF

J: TRBJ2-5
D: .
V: TRBV12-3/TRBV12-4
size: .
DNA: TGTGCCAGCAGTAGGACAGTACAAGAGACCCAGTACTTC
CDR3: CASSRTVQETQYF

J: TRBJ2-7
D: TRBD1
V: TRBV7-2
size: once
DNA: TGTGCCAGCAGCCCTCGGTATTGGGACAGGTCCTACGAGCAGTACTTC
CDR3: CASSPRYWDRSYEQYF

J: TRBJ2-3
D: TRBD2
V: TRBV7-8
size: once
DNA: TGTGCCAGCAGCACCATATGGACTAGCTGGACAGATACGCAGTATTTT
CDR3: CASSTIWTSWTDTQYF

J: TRBJ2-5
D: TRBD1
V: TRBV18
size: .
DNA: TGTGCCAGCTCACGGTCGGACAGGTACCAAGAGACCCAGTACTTC
CDR3: CASSRSDRYQETQYF

J: TRBJ1-1
D: .
V: TRBV6-2/TRBV6-3
size: .
DNA: TGTGCCAGCAGCCCCTCGGTGGCCGGAGGTGAAGCTTTCTTT
CDR3: CASSPSVAGGEAFF

J: TRBJ2-3
D: .
V: TRBV18
size: once
DNA: TGTGCCAGCTCAGCGTATAGCACAGATACGCAGTATTTT
CDR3: CASSAYSTDTQYF

J: TRBJ2-2
D: TRBD2
V: TRBV5-6
size: .
DNA: TGTGCCAGCAGCTTGGAGACTAGCGGGAGTTACACCGGGGAGCTGTTTTTT
CDR3: CASSLETSGSYTGELFF

J: TRBJ1-4
D: .
V: TRBV29-1
size: .
DNA: TGCAGCGTACGCAAAGCGGGGTATGAAAAACTGTTTTTT
CDR3: CSVRKAGYEKLFF